The 29 T cell receptor beta chains below come from one sample, sequenced in a study of T cell repertoires in ileal Crohn's disease. Time point of the sample: neoterminal ileum biopsy at postoperative endoscopy, about 6 months after surgery. Clones were read by immunoSEQ multiplex PCR, and TCRdb kept only the in-frame ones, dropping some. The data hold around 13,000 clones, with roughly 71% observed a single time. The sample taken for sequencing was ileal tissue. Source of these receptors: an adult with Crohn's disease.

In its sample, this clone ranks as medium-sized. The gene calls are TRBV29-1 and TRBJ2-3, with D unclear. Between the trimmed V and J ends, which lost 4 bases and 2 bases, there was a span of 4 bases. This CDR3 is 11 amino acids long. CDR1 and CDR2 (germline): SQVTM, ANQGSEA. The CDR3 sequence is CSVVNTDTQYF. CDR3 nucleotide sequence: TGCAGCGTTGTTAACACAGATACGCAGTATTTT.

By sample share, this clone is medium-sized (0.01 to 0.1%). V gene TRBV19 combines with J gene TRBJ2-7; 8 nucleotides match TRBD1. The CDR3 contains 15 residues. Germline CDR1 reads LNHDA; CDR2 reads SQIVND (reference sequence). Trimming at V came to 10 bases and at J to 4 bases, leaving 15 bases not matched to a gene. CDR3: CATESGQGGTYEQYF. The CDR3 DNA reads as TGTGCCACCGAGTCAGGACAGGGTGGTACTTACGAGCAGTACTTC. The full variable domain, its missing parts supplied by reference TRBV19 and TRBJ2-7, is DGGITQSPKYLFRKEGQNVTLSCEQNLNHDAMYWYRQDPGQGLRLIYYSQIVNDFQKGDIAEGYSVSREKKESFPLTVTSAQKNPTAFYLCATESGQGGTYEQYFGPGTRLTVT.

Only a few counts were recorded for this clone. The CDR3 sequence is CASSLYRGLRGTEAFF. The CDR3 DNA reads as TGCGCCAGCAGCCTCTACAGGGGCCTTAGGGGCACTGAAGCTTTCTTT. The rearrangement uses TRBV5-1 and TRBJ1-1, with 7 positions matching TRBD1. J gave up 4 bases and V 4 bases, and 13 bases lay outside the gene matches. This CDR3 is 16 amino acids long. The germline gives CDR1 SGHRS, CDR2 YFSETQ. The entire variable domain, with the rest obtained from reference TRBV5-1 and TRBJ1-1, is as follows: KAGVTQTPRYLIKTRGQQVTLSCSPISGHRSVSWYQQTPGQGLQFLFEYFSETQRNKGNFPGRFSGRQFSNSRSEMNVSTLELGDSALYLCASSLYRGLRGTEAFFGQGTRLTVV.

V usage is TRBV7-8 and J usage is TRBJ2-3, with D possibly being TRBD2 (6 bases). Trimming pared 4 bases from V and 4 bases from J, leaving 15 bases between. The CDR3 length is 15 residues. The germline V gene encodes CDR1 SGHVS and CDR2 FQNEAQ. CDR3 sequence: CASSSPGGFADTQYF. The CDR3 DNA reads TGTGCCAGCAGCTCGCCCGGGGGATTCGCAGATACGCAGTATTTT. Full variable domain (outside the CDR3, taken from reference TRBV7-8 and TRBJ2-3): GAGVSQSPRYKVAKRGQDVALRCDPISGHVSLFWYQQALGQGPEFLTYFQNEAQLDKSGLPSDRFFAERPEGSVSTLKIQRTQQEDSAVYLCASSSPGGFADTQYFGPGTRLTVL.

The V call is TRBV10-3, the J call TRBJ2-3; weak D call: TRBD2 (6 bases). V shed 6 bases and J shed 1 base, with 8 bases lying between them. This CDR3 comprises 13 residues. Looked up from germline, CDR1 is ENHRY and CDR2 is SYGVKD. CDR3 loop: CAIRRGGTDTQYF. The CDR3, as DNA: TGTGCCATCAGGCGGGGTGGCACAGATACGCAGTATTTT.

This clone has a handful of counts. The CDR3 nucleotides read TGTGCCAGCTCACCAACTCTAGCGGGGAGCTACAATGAGCAGTTCTTC. It is translated as CASSPTLAGSYNEQFF. V and J are TRBV18 and TRBJ2-1; 9 bases align to TRBD2. With 2 bases clipped from V and 3 bases from J, the junction kept 5 bases outside the gene matches. Per the germline V gene, CDR1 is KGHSH and CDR2 is LQKENI. The length of the CDR3 is 16 residues.

This clone qualifies as medium-sized. This chain connects TRBV2 to TRBJ1-6; 7 bases agree with TRBD1. Germline CDR1 SNHLY, CDR2 FYNNEI. The CDR3 is 16 residues long. J lost 7 bases, V lost 7 bases, and 13 bases had no gene match. The DNA of the CDR3 is TGTGCCAGCAAAGGGGCCGCGACAGGGAGGAATTCACCCCTCCACTTT. Its protein product is CASKGAATGRNSPLHF.

A few counts support this clone. The chain couples TRBV28 to TRBJ2-2; TRBD1 agrees at 7 bases. V lost 7 bases, J lost 3 bases, and 8 bases stayed unmatched. Germline CDR1 MDHEN, CDR2 SYDVKM. This CDR3 is built from 15 residues. DNA of the CDR3: TGTGCCAGCATCCCGGGACAGAGGGACACCGGGGAGCTGTTTTTT. Protein: CASIPGQRDTGELFF.

The V call is TRBV14, the J call TRBJ2-5; D might be TRBD1 or TRBD2, each matching 5 bases. Germline assignment: CDR1 SGHDN and CDR2 FVKESK. V lost 2 bases and J lost 5, with 18 bases in between. CDR3 length: 16 residues. CDR3 nucleotide sequence: TGTGCCAGCAGCCAAAGGCCTGCCGGGACCGGTGAGACCCAGTACTTC. This encodes CASSQRPAGTGETQYF.

The genes are TRBV13 and TRBJ2-7; 10 bases are a match to TRBD1. Germline trimming cut 6 bases from V and 4 bases from J; bases unmatched to any gene: 6. The germline V gene has CDR1 PRHDT and CDR2 FYEKMQ (reference sequence). The CDR3 is 14 residues long. CDR3 amino acids: CASSRQGAGYEQYF. DNA for the CDR3: TGTGCCAGCAGTAGACAGGGGGCAGGGTACGAGCAGTACTTC.

This chain links TRBV18 with TRBJ1-1; TRBD1 might be the D (5 bases). Trimming pared 5 bases from V and 4 bases from J, leaving 11 bases between. Germline V gene data show CDR1 as KGHSH and CDR2 as LQKENI. The CDR3 extends over 13 amino acids. CDR3 protein: CASSDSGGTEAFF. CDR3 nucleotides: TGTGCCAGCTCAGACTCGGGGGGCACTGAAGCTTTCTTT.

This clone was recorded a few times. V and J are TRBV6-1 and TRBJ2-7; a weak D match, TRBD1 (6 bases). Trimming shortened V by 5 bases and J by 4 bases, and 15 bases separated the two germline ends. The CDR3 is made up of 14 amino acids. Germline V gene data show CDR1 as MNHNS and CDR2 as SASEGT. CDR3 sequence (DNA): TGTGCCAGCAGTACAGGGCCGAGCTTATACGAGCAGTACTTC. Residues: CASSTGPSLYEQYF.

The V call is TRBV27, the J call TRBJ2-1; no definite D call. Per the germline V gene, CDR1 is MNHEY and CDR2 is SMNVEV (reference sequence). The CDR3 loop spans 15 amino acids. Trimming cost V 3 bases and J 0 bases, with 9 bases left between them. The CDR3 nucleotides are TGTGCCAGCAGTTTTGGACCGACCTCCTACAATGAGCAGTTCTTC. Its translation is CASSFGPTSYNEQFF.

This clone was detected a few times. This chain joins TRBV6-4 and TRBJ1-6; tentative D call: TRBD1 (6 bases). V lost 5 bases, J lost 8 bases, and 10 bases lay in between. Germline lookup yields CDR1 MRHNA and CDR2 SNTAGT. The CDR3 loop spans 13 amino acids. CDR3: CASSLGGDSPLHF. In DNA form, the CDR3 reads TGTGCCAGCAGTTTAGGGGGGGATTCACCCCTCCACTTT.

There are a few counts of this clone. The genes are TRBV10-3 and TRBJ2-1, with 7 bases aligning to TRBD2. V dropped 6 bases and J dropped 2; count of bases not matched to a gene: 7. Germline V gives CDR1 ENHRY, CDR2 SYGVKD. This CDR3 has 15 residues. CDR3 nucleotide sequence: TGTGCCATCAGGGAGGGGCGGGGGACCTACAATGAGCAGTTCTTC. Translated, it gives CAIREGRGTYNEQFF.

The genes are TRBV27 and TRBJ2-3, with 7 bases fitting TRBD1. V shed 0 bases, J shed 6 bases, and the junction held 6 bases outside the gene matches. CDR1 and CDR2 from the germline V gene are MNHEY and SMNVEV (reference sequence). The CDR3 spans 15 residues. CDR3 sequence reads: CASSLSGQQGDTQYF. DNA for the CDR3: TGTGCCAGCAGTTTATCGGGCCAACAGGGGGATACGCAGTATTTT.

The V and J genes are TRBV7-2 and TRBJ2-1, with 9 nucleotides matching TRBD2. The CDR3 is made up of 15 amino acids. The germline gives CDR1 SGHTA, CDR2 FQGNSA. Trimming took 5 bases from V and 3 from J; bases not matched to a gene: 5. CDR3 amino acids: CASSVTAGGYNEQFF. The CDR3 DNA reads TGTGCCAGCAGCGTCACAGCGGGGGGCTACAATGAGCAGTTCTTC.

V usage is TRBV4-2 and J usage is TRBJ2-7, with TRBD1 matching 7 bases. The J segment lost 0 bases and the V segment lost 2 bases, leaving 7 bases of the junction unmatched. This CDR3 is 16 amino acids long. Per the germline V gene, CDR1 is LGHNA and CDR2 is YNFKEQ. CDR3 nucleotides: TGTGCCAGCAGCCAATCTTTGAGGGGGCCCTCCTACGAGCAGTACTTC. This codes for CASSQSLRGPSYEQYF.

The chain joins TRBV18 to TRBJ1-1; a weak D match, TRBD1 (5 bases). CDR1 KGHSH and CDR2 LQKENI come from the germline V gene. The CDR3 length is 14 residues. Trimming cost V 3 bases and J 8 bases, with 16 bases left between them. CDR3 sequence: CASSPPARVEEAFF. The CDR3 DNA sequence: TGTGCCAGCTCACCCCCTGCCAGGGTCGAAGAAGCTTTCTTT.

This clone is termed medium-sized. The chain is built from TRBV11-3 and TRBJ2-1; possible D gene TRBD2, 5 bases. Germline CDR1 SGHNT, CDR2 YENEEA. The V and J ends lost 2 bases and 0 bases respectively, with 8 bases between them. CDR3 length: 15 residues. CDR3 DNA: TGTGCCAGCAGCTTATCGGGGAGCTCCTACAATGAGCAGTTCTTC. This codes for CASSLSGSSYNEQFF.

The rearrangement joins TRBV4-1 to TRBJ1-6; maybe TRBD1 (5 bases). The CDR3 is 17 amino acids. V was clipped by 1 base and J by 8 bases, with 18 bases between them. The V gene's germline CDR1 is MGHRA and CDR2 YSYEKL. The CDR3 DNA reads TGCGCCAGCAGCCAAGGTCACCAAACAGGCACCTATTCACCCCTCCACTTT. Amino acid sequence: CASSQGHQTGTYSPLHF.

The V call is TRBV29-1, the J call TRBJ1-5; tentatively, D is TRBD1 (5 bases). V shed 7 bases and J shed 5 bases, with 12 bases lying between them. Germline CDR1 is SQVTM and CDR2 is ANQGSEA. The CDR3 has 12 amino acids. As DNA, the CDR3 is TGCAGCGCTGGGGGTCACGATCAGCCCCAGCATTTT. Translating it yields CSAGGHDQPQHF.

The chain links TRBV29-1 to TRBJ1-2, with no clear D. The V gene's germline CDR1 is SQVTM and CDR2 ANQGSEA. The V gene lost 7 bases and the J gene lost 4 bases, with 16 bases spanning the gap. The CDR3 length is 13 residues. CDR3 sequence reads: CSAGTNALYGYTF. In DNA, the CDR3 is TGCAGCGCCGGAACCAACGCTCTCTATGGCTACACCTTC.

This clone has just a few counts. J is TRBJ2-3 and V is TRBV18, with 7 bases fitting TRBD1. Germline V gives CDR1 KGHSH, CDR2 LQKENI. V trimming: 6 bases; J trimming: 0 bases; junction bases outside the gene matches: 6. This CDR3 contains 15 residues. In DNA, the CDR3 is TGTGCCAGCTCCCGACAGGGAAGAAGCACAGATACGCAGTATTTT. Protein product: CASSRQGRSTDTQYF.

The rearrangement links TRBV23-1 to TRBJ2-7; D call uncertain. TRBV23-1 is flagged as an ORF with uncertain function. CDR3 size: 15 residues. Trimming stripped 3 bases from V and 0 bases from J, with 12 bases between. The CDR3 DNA reads as TGCGCCAGCAGTCACCCTCGGCCCTACTCCTACGAGCAGTACTTC. This gives the protein CASSHPRPYSYEQYF.

CDR3: CASSSGTSGALTPTDTQYF. In DNA form, the CDR3 reads TGTGCCAGCAGCTCCGGGACTAGCGGGGCCTTAACCCCCACAGATACGCAGTATTTT. This chain joins TRBV7-9 and TRBJ2-3, with 13 bases lining up with TRBD2. Germline lookup yields CDR1 SEHNR and CDR2 FQNEAQ (reference sequence). This CDR3 comprises 19 residues. Trimming at V came to 4 bases and at J to 2 bases, leaving 12 bases not matched to a gene.

V is TRBV2 and J is TRBJ1-1, with D possibly being TRBD1 (5 bases). Trimming left V 7 bases short and J 4 bases short, with 10 bases between. CDR1 is SNHLY and CDR2 is FYNNEI in the germline V gene. The CDR3 contains 12 residues. The CDR3 nucleotides are TGTGCCAGCAAAGGGGAATTCACTGAAGCTTTCTTT. Translated, it gives CASKGEFTEAFF.

V and J are TRBV5-1 and TRBJ2-3, with D hard to call. Germline assignment: CDR1 SGHRS and CDR2 YFSETQ. V was shortened by 6 bases and J by 1 base, with 15 bases between the two germline ends. CDR3 size: 15 residues. CDR3 coding DNA: TGCGCCAGCACCAGAATTGGAATGGGCACAGATACGCAGTATTTT. Protein: CASTRIGMGTDTQYF.

This rearrangement joins TRBV10-3 to TRBJ2-2; D possibly corresponds to TRBD2 (5 bases). The V end was cut by 4 bases, the J end by 5 bases, with 14 bases between. Germline V lookup: CDR1 ENHRY, CDR2 SYGVKD. The CDR3 is made up of 15 amino acids. The CDR3 DNA follows: TGTGCCATCAGTGGTTACGGTGAGGGAACCGGGGAGCTGTTTTTT. It is translated as CAISGYGEGTGELFF.